This T cell receptor (beta chain) appears in the sequencing data of a study of CD8+ T cells in alopecia areata. Study-wide background: Dosing spanned 6 to 18 months on tofacitinib, then 6 months off drug.

cDNA serving as the sequencing template came from extracted, reverse transcribed RNA. Repertoires were generated with immunoSEQ multiplex PCR, while TCRdb's copy carries only in-frame clones and drops some. Found here are more than 110,000 clones, 58% of them singletons; the top ten hold under 7.5%. Deletions cut 2 bases from V and 5 bases from J, with 9 bases between. The CDR3 is 13 residues long. CDR1 is MNHEY and CDR2 is SVGAGI in the germline V gene. The study team obtained lesional scalp punch biopsies and peripheral blood from alopecia areata patients. Of note for this clone: Its antigen is still unknown.

Study conclusions and caveats: In patients, TCRs were shared less clearly than in mice, and HLA may possibly be involved. Relative to normal scalp, lesional scalp, especially alopecia totalis/universalis, showed higher clonality.

V is TRBV6-5 and J is TRBJ2-5; no clear D gene. This sample comprised CD4+ T cells sorted from blood, obtained at week 0. This TCR was recovered from a human donor with alopecia areata. Here the CDR3 DNA reads TGTGCCAGCAGTTACGGGCTAGAGGAGACCCAGTACTTC. This encodes CASSYGLEETQYF.